Each of the 3 T cell receptor beta chains below was sequenced from the same sample in a study of control samples from healthy donors and cancer patients (dated by TCRdb to about 2020). Library generation was performed with the immunoSEQ multiplex PCR assay. Here the immuneACCESS table is served through TCRdb, limited to in-frame sequences with V and J called. Missing clones are a known gap in these copies; in checked studies unresolved V genes cover under half, and the rest lacks a known reason. The sample yields under 100,000 clones; more than 85% were counted once. The top ten clones comprise about 1.5% of the sample. Sequenced sample: blood. The receptors were sampled from a woman aged 25-40 years in good health.

The chain links TRBV6-5 to TRBJ1-2, with TRBD1 as a possible D gene (6 bases). This CDR3 contains 13 residues. Germline assignment: CDR1 MNHEY and CDR2 SVGAGI. The V gene lost 10 bases and the J gene lost 3 bases, with 15 bases spanning the gap. The DNA for the CDR3 is TGTGCCACCAGAGGGGGAAATGACTATGGCTACACCTTC. This encodes CATRGGNDYGYTF.

This chain joins TRBV5-5 and TRBJ1-1; D is possibly TRBD1 (6 bases). Germline-derived CDR1 and CDR2 are SGHKS and YYEKEE (reference sequence). The CDR3 runs 14 residues. Trimming removed 4 bases from V and 3 bases from J, with 13 bases in between. CDR3 loop: CASSRRGRDTEAFF. The CDR3 DNA is TGTGCCAGCAGCCGACGGGGGCGGGACACTGAAGCTTTCTTT.

V usage is TRBV29-1 and J usage is TRBJ1-5, with D unclear. Trimming removed 5 bases at V and 1 base at J, with 9 bases between. CDR3 length equals 13 residues. The germline V gene encodes CDR1 SQVTM and CDR2 ANQGSEA. CDR3 sequence: CSVMSESNQPQHF. Written as DNA, the CDR3 is TGCAGCGTTATGTCGGAAAGCAATCAGCCCCAGCATTTT.